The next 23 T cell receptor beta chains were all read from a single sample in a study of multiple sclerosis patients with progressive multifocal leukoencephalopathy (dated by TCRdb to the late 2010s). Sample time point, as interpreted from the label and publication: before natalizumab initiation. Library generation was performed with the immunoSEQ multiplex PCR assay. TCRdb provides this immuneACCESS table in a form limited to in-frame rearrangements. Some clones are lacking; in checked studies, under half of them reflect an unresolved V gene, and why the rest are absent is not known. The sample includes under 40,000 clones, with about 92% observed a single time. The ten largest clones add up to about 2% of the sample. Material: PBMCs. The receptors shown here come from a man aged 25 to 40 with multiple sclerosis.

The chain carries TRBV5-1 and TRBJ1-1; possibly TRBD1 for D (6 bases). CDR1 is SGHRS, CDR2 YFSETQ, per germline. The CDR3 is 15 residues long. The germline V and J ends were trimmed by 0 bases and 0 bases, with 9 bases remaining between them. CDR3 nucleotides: TGCGCCAGCAGCTTGGATGGACAGCTGAACACTGAAGCTTTCTTT. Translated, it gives CASSLDGQLNTEAFF.

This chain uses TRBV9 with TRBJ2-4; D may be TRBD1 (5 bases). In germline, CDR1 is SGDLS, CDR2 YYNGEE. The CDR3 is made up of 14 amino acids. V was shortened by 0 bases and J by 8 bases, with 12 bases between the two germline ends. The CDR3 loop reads CASSVDLGRDIQYF. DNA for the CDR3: TGTGCCAGCAGCGTAGATCTGGGCAGGGACATTCAGTACTTC. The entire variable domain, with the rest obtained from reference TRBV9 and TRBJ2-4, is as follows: DSGVTQTPKHLITATGQRVTLRCSPRSGDLSVYWYQQSLDQGLQFLIQYYNGEERAKGNILERFSAQQFPDLHSELNLSSLELGDSALYFCASSVDLGRDIQYFGAGTRLSVL.

CDR3 protein: CSVGQGRGKTEAFF. CDR3 coding DNA: TGCAGCGTCGGACAGGGACGAGGTAAGACTGAAGCTTTCTTT. This rearrangement joins TRBV29-1 to TRBJ1-1; 8 positions match TRBD1. The CDR3 length is 14 residues. Germline V gene data show CDR1 as SQVTM and CDR2 as ANQGSEA. After removal of 6 bases from V and 5 bases from J, the junction contained 11 bases not matched to a gene.

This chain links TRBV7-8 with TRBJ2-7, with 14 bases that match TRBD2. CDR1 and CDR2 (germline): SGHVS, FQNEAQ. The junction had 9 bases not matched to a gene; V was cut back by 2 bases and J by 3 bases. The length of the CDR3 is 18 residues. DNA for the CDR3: TGTGCCAGCAGCTTATGGGATGGACTAGCGGGAGGCCGCTACGAGCAGTACTTC. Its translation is CASSLWDGLAGGRYEQYF.

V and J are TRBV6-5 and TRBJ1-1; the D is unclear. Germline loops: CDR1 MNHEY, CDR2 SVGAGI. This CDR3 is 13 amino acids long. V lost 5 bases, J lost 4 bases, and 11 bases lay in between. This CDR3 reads CASSRSPGTEAFF. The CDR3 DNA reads TGTGCCAGCAGTCGTAGTCCCGGCACTGAAGCTTTCTTT.

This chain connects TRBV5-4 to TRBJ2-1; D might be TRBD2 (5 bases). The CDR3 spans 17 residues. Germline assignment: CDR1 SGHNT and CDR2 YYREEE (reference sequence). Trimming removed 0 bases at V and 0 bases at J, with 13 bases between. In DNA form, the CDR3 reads TGTGCCAGCAGCTTGGAGGTAGTTGGGAGCTCCTACAATGAGCAGTTCTTC. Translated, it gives CASSLEVVGSSYNEQFF.

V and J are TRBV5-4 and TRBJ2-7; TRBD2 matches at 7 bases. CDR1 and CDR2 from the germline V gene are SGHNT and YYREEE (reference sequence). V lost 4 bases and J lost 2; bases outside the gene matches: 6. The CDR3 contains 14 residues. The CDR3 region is CASSPTGTTYEQYF. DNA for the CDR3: TGTGCCAGCAGCCCGACCGGGACTACCTACGAGCAGTACTTC.

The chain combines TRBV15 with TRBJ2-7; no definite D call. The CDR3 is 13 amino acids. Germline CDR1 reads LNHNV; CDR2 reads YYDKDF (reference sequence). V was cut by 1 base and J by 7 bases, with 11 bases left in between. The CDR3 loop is CATSRGAVEEQYV. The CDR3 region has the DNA TGTGCCACCAGCAGAGGGGCAGTTGAGGAGCAGTACGTC.

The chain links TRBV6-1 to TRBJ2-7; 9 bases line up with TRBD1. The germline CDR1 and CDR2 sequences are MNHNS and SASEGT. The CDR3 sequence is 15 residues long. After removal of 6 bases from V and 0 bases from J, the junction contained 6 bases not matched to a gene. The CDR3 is CASSKGQGISYEQYF. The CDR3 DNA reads TGTGCCAGCAGCAAGGGACAGGGAATCTCCTACGAGCAGTACTTC.

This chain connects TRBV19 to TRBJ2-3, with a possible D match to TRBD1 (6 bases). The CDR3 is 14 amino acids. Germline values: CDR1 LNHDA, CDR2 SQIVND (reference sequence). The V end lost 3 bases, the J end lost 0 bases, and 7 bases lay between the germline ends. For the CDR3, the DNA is TGTGCCAGTAGTATGGGGACAAGCACAGATACGCAGTATTTT. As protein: CASSMGTSTDTQYF. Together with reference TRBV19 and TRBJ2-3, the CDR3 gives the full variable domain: DGGITQSPKYLFRKEGQNVTLSCEQNLNHDAMYWYRQDPGQGLRLIYYSQIVNDFQKGDIAEGYSVSREKKESFPLTVTSAQKNPTAFYLCASSMGTSTDTQYFGPGTRLTVL.

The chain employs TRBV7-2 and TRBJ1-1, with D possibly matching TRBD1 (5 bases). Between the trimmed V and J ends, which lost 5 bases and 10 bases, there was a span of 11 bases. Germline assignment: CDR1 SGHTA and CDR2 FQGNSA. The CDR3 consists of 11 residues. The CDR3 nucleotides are TGTGCCAGCAGCCTACTCGGGGGAGCTTTCTTT. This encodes CASSLLGGAFF.

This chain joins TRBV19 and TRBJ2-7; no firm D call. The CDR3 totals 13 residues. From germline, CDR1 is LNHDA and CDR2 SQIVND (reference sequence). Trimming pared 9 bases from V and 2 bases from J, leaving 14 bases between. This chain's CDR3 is CASSAGRPYEQYF. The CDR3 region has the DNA TGTGCCAGCTCGGCCGGGCGACCCTACGAGCAGTACTTC.

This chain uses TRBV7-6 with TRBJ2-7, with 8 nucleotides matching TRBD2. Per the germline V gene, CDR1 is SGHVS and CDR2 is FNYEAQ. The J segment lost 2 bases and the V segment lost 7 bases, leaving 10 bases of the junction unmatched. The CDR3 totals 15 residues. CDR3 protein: CASTPLPGLAYEQYF. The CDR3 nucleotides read TGTGCCAGCACCCCCCTTCCGGGACTAGCCTACGAGCAGTACTTC. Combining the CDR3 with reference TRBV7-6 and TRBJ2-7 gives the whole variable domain GAGVSQSPRYKVTKRGQDVALRCDPISGHVSLYWYRQALGQGPEFLTYFNYEAQQDKSGLPNDRFSAERPEGSISTLTIQRTEQRDSAMYRCASTPLPGLAYEQYFGPGTRLTVT.

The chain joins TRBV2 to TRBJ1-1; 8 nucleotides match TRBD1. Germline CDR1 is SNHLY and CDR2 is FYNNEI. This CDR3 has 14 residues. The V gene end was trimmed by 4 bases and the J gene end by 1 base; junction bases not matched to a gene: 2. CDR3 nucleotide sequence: TGTGCCAGCAGTGTCGACAGGGGGAACACTGAAGCTTTCTTT. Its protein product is CASSVDRGNTEAFF.

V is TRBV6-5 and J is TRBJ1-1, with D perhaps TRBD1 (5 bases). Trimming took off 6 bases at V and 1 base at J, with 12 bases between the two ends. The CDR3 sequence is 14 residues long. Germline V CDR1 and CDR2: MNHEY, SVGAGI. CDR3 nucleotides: TGTGCCAGCAGCGGGGACGTCCAGAACACTGAAGCTTTCTTT. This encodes CASSGDVQNTEAFF.

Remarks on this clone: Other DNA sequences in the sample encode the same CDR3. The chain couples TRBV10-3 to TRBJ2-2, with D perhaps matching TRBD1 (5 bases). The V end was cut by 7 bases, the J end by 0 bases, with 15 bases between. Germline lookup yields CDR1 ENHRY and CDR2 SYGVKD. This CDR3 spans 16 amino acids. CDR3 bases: TGTGCCATCACCCCTCGGTCAGGGACGAACACCGGGGAGCTGTTTTTT. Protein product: CAITPRSGTNTGELFF.

CDR3 residues: CASSLVGTANQPQHF. The DNA for the CDR3 is TGTGCCAGCAGTTTGGTTGGCACAGCTAATCAGCCCCAGCATTTT. The chain couples TRBV27 to TRBJ1-5; D gene uncertain. This CDR3 has 15 residues. V was shortened by 3 bases and J by 4 bases, with 13 bases between the two germline ends. Looked up from germline, CDR1 is MNHEY and CDR2 is SMNVEV (reference sequence).

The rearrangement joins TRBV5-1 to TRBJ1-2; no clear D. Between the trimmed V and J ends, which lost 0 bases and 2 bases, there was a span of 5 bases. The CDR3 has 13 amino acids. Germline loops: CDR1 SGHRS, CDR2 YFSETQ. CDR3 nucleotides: TGCGCCAGCAGCTTGGAAGGCAACTATGGCTACACCTTC. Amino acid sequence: CASSLEGNYGYTF.

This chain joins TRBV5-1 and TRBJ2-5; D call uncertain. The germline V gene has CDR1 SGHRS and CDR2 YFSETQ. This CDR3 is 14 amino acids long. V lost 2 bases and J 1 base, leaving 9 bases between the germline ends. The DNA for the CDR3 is TGCGCCAGCAGCTTCGGGCACGGCCAAGAGACCCAGTACTTC. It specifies CASSFGHGQETQYF.

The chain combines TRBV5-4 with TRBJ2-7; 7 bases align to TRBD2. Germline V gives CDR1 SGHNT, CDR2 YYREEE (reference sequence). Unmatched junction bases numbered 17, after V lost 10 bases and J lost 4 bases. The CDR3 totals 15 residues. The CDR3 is CAWRMAGDLGYEQYF. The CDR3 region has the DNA TGTGCCTGGCGGATGGCGGGAGATCTTGGGTACGAGCAGTACTTC.

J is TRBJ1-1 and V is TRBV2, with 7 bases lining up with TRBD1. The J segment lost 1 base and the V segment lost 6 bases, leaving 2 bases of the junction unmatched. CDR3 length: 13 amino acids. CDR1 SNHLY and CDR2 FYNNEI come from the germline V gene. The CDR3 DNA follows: TGTGCCAGCAGGGGACAGAAGAACACTGAAGCTTTCTTT. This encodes CASRGQKNTEAFF.

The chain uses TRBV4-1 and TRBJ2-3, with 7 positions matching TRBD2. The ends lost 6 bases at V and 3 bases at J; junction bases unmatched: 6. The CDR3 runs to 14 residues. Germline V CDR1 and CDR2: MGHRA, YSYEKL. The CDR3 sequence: CASRKREPTDTQYF. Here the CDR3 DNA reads TGCGCCAGCAGGAAGCGGGAACCGACAGATACGCAGTATTTT.

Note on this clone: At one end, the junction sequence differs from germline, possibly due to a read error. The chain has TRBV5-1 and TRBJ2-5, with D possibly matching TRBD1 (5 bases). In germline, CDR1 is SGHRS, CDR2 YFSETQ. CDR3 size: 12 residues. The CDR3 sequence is CASSLDGIGVNF. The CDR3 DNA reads TGCGCCAGCAGCTTGGATGGAATAGGGGTGAACTTC.